Each of the 17 T cell receptor beta chains below was sequenced from the same sample in a study of T-cell memory formation after mild COVID-19. MiXCR, run by TCRdb on the 5' RACE reads, gives a single entry per CDR3 protein. The profile shows about half a million distinct CDR3 sequences, around a sixth of them singletons. What was sequenced was PBMCs or a T cell subset sorted from them (not recorded which). The source of these receptors is an adult woman who had mild COVID-19 (a few samples of this study predate the infection). Cell type and time point are not known.

The gene calls are TRBV24-1 and TRBJ1-2; perhaps TRBD1 as D (5 bases). Looked up from germline, CDR1 is KGHDR and CDR2 is SFDVKD. Trimming cost V 3 bases and J 6 bases, with 13 bases left between them. The CDR3 runs to 14 residues. CDR3 in DNA: TGTGCCACCAGTGATGCGACCCCCAGGGATGGCTACACCTTC. Protein: CATSDATPRDGYTF.

The sample holds many counts of this clonotype. This chain connects TRBV7-9 to TRBJ2-7; 8 bases are shared with TRBD2. This CDR3 contains 14 residues. With 7 bases clipped from V and 7 bases from J, the junction kept 12 bases outside the gene matches. Germline-derived CDR1 and CDR2 are SEHNR and FQNEAQ (reference sequence). CDR3 bases: TGTGCCAGCACCCCCCCAGCGGGAGTTCATGAGCAGTACTTC. Translation: CASTPPAGVHEQYF.

This clonotype showed up just a few times. This chain links TRBV4-3 with TRBJ1-1; 7 bases are shared with TRBD1. CDR1 LGHNA and CDR2 YSLEER come from the germline V gene. After removal of 4 bases from V and 5 bases from J, the junction contained 13 bases not matched to a gene. The CDR3 spans 16 residues. CDR3 amino acids: CASSPHTDRRGTEAFF. Here the CDR3 DNA reads TGCGCCAGCAGCCCCCACACGGACAGGAGGGGGACTGAAGCTTTCTTT.

The rearrangement links TRBV5-1 to TRBJ2-1, with 7 bases that match TRBD1. Germline V gives CDR1 SGHRS, CDR2 YFSETQ. The V gene end was trimmed by 3 bases and the J gene end by 6 bases; junction bases not matched to a gene: 6. The CDR3 covers 14 residues. The CDR3 nucleotides read TGCGCCAGCAGCTCCAATACAGGGGTCAATGAGCAGTTCTTC. Its protein product is CASSSNTGVNEQFF.

The chain employs TRBV27 and TRBJ1-1; D remains unclear. Germline assignment: CDR1 MNHEY and CDR2 SMNVEV (reference sequence). CDR3 length: 15 residues. Trimming pared 0 bases from V and 3 bases from J, leaving 11 bases between. The CDR3 spells CASSLSNGVDTEAFF. In DNA, the CDR3 is TGTGCCAGCAGTTTATCGAATGGGGTGGACACTGAAGCTTTCTTT.

The chain couples TRBV7-8 to TRBJ2-1; tentatively, D is TRBD2 (5 bases). Germline V CDR1 and CDR2: SGHVS, FQNEAQ. CDR3 length: 16 residues. V lost 2 bases to trimming and J lost 6 bases, with 17 bases between them. The CDR3 coding sequence is TGTGCCAGCAGCTTAAATCCCCTGAGAGGGTTCAATGAGCAGTTCTTC. Translation: CASSLNPLRGFNEQFF. Based on the CDR3 plus reference TRBV7-8 and TRBJ2-1, the full variable domain is GAGVSQSPRYKVAKRGQDVALRCDPISGHVSLFWYQQALGQGPEFLTYFQNEAQLDKSGLPSDRFFAERPEGSVSTLKIQRTQQEDSAVYLCASSLNPLRGFNEQFFGPGTRLTVL.

V usage is TRBV18 and J usage is TRBJ1-1; D uncertain. Germline loops: CDR1 KGHSH, CDR2 LQKENI. CDR3 length: 13 amino acids. Trimming removed 2 bases from V and 3 bases from J, with 7 bases in between. The CDR3, as DNA: TGTGCCAGCTCACCAGCAGGAGACACTGAAGCTTTCTTT. Translating gives CASSPAGDTEAFF.

The chain carries TRBV5-1 and TRBJ2-3; no definite D call. V lost 3 bases, J lost 0 bases, and 11 bases lay in between. Looked up from germline, CDR1 is SGHRS and CDR2 is YFSETQ. This CDR3 has 15 residues. CDR3 sequence: CASSSETPSTDTQYF. The CDR3 DNA is TGCGCCAGCAGCTCAGAGACACCTAGCACAGATACGCAGTATTTT.

This clonotype has just a few counts. The chain couples TRBV5-1 to TRBJ2-2; possible D gene TRBD2, 6 bases. With 5 bases removed from V and 3 bases from J, the gap between germline ends came to 11 bases. The CDR3 covers 14 residues. The V gene's germline CDR1 is SGHRS and CDR2 YFSETQ. The CDR3 protein is CASREGQYTGELFF. The DNA of the CDR3 is TGCGCCAGCAGGGAGGGCCAGTACACCGGGGAGCTGTTTTTT.

The chain employs TRBV12-3 or TRBV12-4 and TRBJ1-1; a possible D gene is TRBD1 (6 bases). The CDR3 covers 15 residues. Between the trimmed V and J ends, which lost 6 bases and 3 bases, there was a span of 17 bases. CDR3 nucleotides: TGTGCCAGCAGCCCGGGGTGGGGGGCGCACACTGAAGCTTTCTTT. Residues: CASSPGWGAHTEAFF.

The sample holds a few counts of this clonotype. J is TRBJ1-1 and V is TRBV12-3 or TRBV12-4, with D unclear. The CDR3 sequence is 13 residues long. The V gene lost 4 bases and the J gene lost 11 bases, with 17 bases spanning the gap. The CDR3: CASSSPPRSLAFF. Written as DNA, the CDR3 is TGTGCCAGCAGTTCTCCCCCCAGGAGTCTGGCTTTCTTT.

The V and J genes are TRBV12-3 or TRBV12-4 and TRBJ1-1; the D is unclear. V was trimmed by 3 bases and J by 1 base, leaving 9 bases between them. This CDR3 contains 14 residues. In nucleotides, the CDR3 is TGTGCCAGCAGTTTCAGTCAACAGAACACTGAAGCTTTCTTT. Translation gives CASSFSQQNTEAFF.

The chain recombines TRBV7-9 with TRBJ2-3, with 7 bases identical to TRBD2. With V trimmed by 11 bases and J by 0 bases, 5 bases remained unmatched. This CDR3 is built from 13 residues. Germline values: CDR1 SEHNR, CDR2 FQNEAQ (reference sequence). CDR3 bases: TGTGCCGGGCTAGCGGAGAGCACAGATACGCAGTATTTT. It codes for CAGLAESTDTQYF.

This clonotype came up once. V gene TRBV12-3 or TRBV12-4 combines with J gene TRBJ1-1, with 8 nucleotides matching TRBD1. The J segment lost 0 bases and the V segment lost 1 base, leaving 7 bases of the junction unmatched. CDR3 length: 17 residues. As DNA, the CDR3 is TGTGCCAGCAGTTTAGTTCTAGGACAGGGAATGAACACTGAAGCTTTCTTT. Protein sequence: CASSLVLGQGMNTEAFF.

This clonotype was counted between two and nine times. The junction departs from germline at one end; a sequencing error may be responsible. The V gene is TRBV7-7, the J gene TRBJ2-2; D remains unclear. There are 13 residues in the CDR3. Germline CDR1 and CDR2: SSHAT and FNYEAQ (reference sequence). The DNA for the CDR3 is TGTGCTAGCAGTGTCGACTGGCCCGGGGAGCTGTTTTTT. This translates into CASSVDWPGELFF.

The rearrangement links TRBV7-9 to TRBJ2-3; D not certain. Trimming took off 3 bases at V and 5 bases at J, with 9 bases between the two ends. Germline lookup yields CDR1 SEHNR and CDR2 FQNEAQ (reference sequence). CDR3 length: 13 residues. In DNA form, the CDR3 reads TGTGCCAGCAGCTTTCTAGGTCGAGATACGCAGTATTTT. The encoded protein is CASSFLGRDTQYF.

V usage is TRBV10-3 and J usage is TRBJ2-3, with TRBD2 matching 10 bases. Trimming removed 10 bases from V and 2 bases from J; junction bases left unmatched: 12. Germline V CDR1 and CDR2: ENHRY, SYGVKD. The CDR3 is made up of 16 amino acids. CDR3 sequence reads: CATQASGGAPTDTQYF. CDR3 in DNA: TGTGCCACCCAGGCCAGCGGGGGGGCCCCCACAGATACGCAGTATTTT.